These T cell receptor beta chains were read from a single sample in a study of blood T cells in healthy people across ages. TCRdb reprocessed the 5' RACE reads via MiXCR and lists one record per CDR3 protein. The repertoire holds 800,000 or so distinct CDR3 sequences, approximately 67% seen once, with about a quarter in the top ten. Sequencing was performed on blood. The receptors here all came from a man aged 25 to 40 in good health. Each CDR3 is given with its conserved first and last residue. The D gene is left open where the match is weak. Clone size is given for some rows only: seen once, a few or many times, or a class if the clone is expanded.

abundance | j_gene | v_gene | d_gene | CDR3aa | CDR3nt
NA | TRBJ2-6 | TRBV29-1 | NA | CSVVGGFSGANVLTF | TGCAGCGTTGTCGGCGGATTCTCTGGGGCCAACGTCCTGACTTTC
NA | TRBJ1-2 | TRBV28 | TRBD1 | CASRSTGTGNYGYTF | TGTGCCAGCAGATCCACCGGGACAGGGAACTATGGCTACACCTTC
NA | TRBJ1-4 | TRBV7-2 | TRBD1 | CASSLRGLEKLFF | TGTGCCAGCAGCTTAAGGGGGCTTGAAAAACTGTTTTTT
NA | TRBJ2-1 | TRBV4-3 | NA | CASSLRESYNEQFF | TGCGCCAGCAGCCTCAGGGAGTCCTACAATGAGCAGTTCTTC
few | TRBJ2-3 | TRBV29-1 | NA | CSVEWQGGGTDTQYF | TGCAGCGTTGAATGGCAGGGTGGAGGCACAGATACGCAGTATTTT
NA | TRBJ2-7 | TRBV7-9 | NA | CASSLSPGGNYEQYF | TGTGCCAGCAGCTTGTCCCCAGGTGGTAACTACGAGCAGTACTTC
few | TRBJ2-5 | TRBV29-1 | TRBD2 | CSVAGTRVETQYF | TGCAGCGTTGCCGGGACTAGGGTAGAGACCCAGTACTTC
NA | TRBJ1-1 | TRBV6-2/TRBV6-3 | TRBD1 | CASSPGQGGTEAFF | TGTGCCAGCAGTCCAGGACAGGGCGGGACTGAAGCTTTCTTT
NA | TRBJ2-3 | TRBV19 | TRBD2 | CASSALGLAMADTQYF | TGTGCCAGTAGTGCGCTCGGACTAGCGATGGCAGATACGCAGTATTTT
NA | TRBJ1-5 | TRBV7-9 | TRBD1 | CASSQDRGPETQHF | TGTGCCAGCAGTCAGGACAGGGGGCCTGAGACCCAGCATTTT
few | TRBJ2-7 | TRBV27 | NA | CASSFAGGAYEQYF | TGTGCCAGCAGTTTTGCAGGGGGGGCCTACGAGCAGTACTTC
once | TRBJ1-4 | TRBV10-3 | TRBD1 | CAISESDFGQGDEKLFF | TGTGCCATCAGTGAGTCCGATTTCGGACAGGGGGATGAAAAACTGTTTTTT
once | TRBJ1-6 | TRBV27 | NA | CASSPPTLSRFCNSPLHF | TGTGCCAGCAGTCCTCCGACCCTGAGTCGGTTCTGTAATTCACCCCTCCACTTT
few | TRBJ1-4 | TRBV12-3/TRBV12-4 | NA | CASSFQFTNEKLFF | TGTGCCAGCAGTTTTCAATTCACTAATGAAAAACTGTTTTTT
NA | TRBJ2-1 | TRBV7-9 | TRBD1 | CASSRYDDRVDITFNEQFF | TGTGCCAGCAGCCGGTATGACGACAGGGTAGACATCACTTTCAATGAGCAGTTCTTC
few | TRBJ1-2 | TRBV24-1 | TRBD1 | CATSDSRGLYGYTF | TGTGCCACCAGTGATTCCAGGGGGCTTTATGGCTACACCTTC